A selection of T cell receptor beta chains follows, all from one sample in a study of post-analysis software for immune sequencing data. TCRdb reprocessed the PCR reads via MiXCR and lists one record per CDR3 protein. Here the sample spans about 810,000 distinct CDR3 sequences, approximately 57% being singletons. The sample was blood. The receptor set was obtained from a girl aged 5-17 years with multiple sclerosis. CDR3s include the opening cysteine and the closing phenylalanine or tryptophan. The order of the fields is CDR3 DNA, CDR3 protein, V gene, J gene, clone size, D gene. D genes are given only for firm matches. Not every row has a clone size; where given, it reads once, few, many or a size class.

DNA: TGTGCCAGCAGTTACTCTCGGGTTAGCTTTAGCAATCAGCCCCAGCATTTT; CDR3: CASSYSRVSFSNQPQHF; V: TRBV6-2/TRBV6-3; J: TRBJ1-5; size: once; D: -
DNA: TGCAGTGCTCCCAGAGAAGTCGGGACTAGCGGGGGGAGTGAGCAGTTCTTC; CDR3: CSAPREVGTSGGSEQFF; V: TRBV20-1; J: TRBJ2-1; size: -; D: TRBD2
DNA: TGTGCCAGCAGCTTAGTACAGGCAAAAGCGTACGAGCAGTACTTC; CDR3: CASSLVQAKAYEQYF; V: TRBV7-2; J: TRBJ2-7; size: -; D: -
DNA: TGCGCCAGCAGTGCGGGGCTAGCGGGAGGGGGCAATGAGCAGTTCTTC; CDR3: CASSAGLAGGGNEQFF; V: TRBV10-1; J: TRBJ2-1; size: -; D: TRBD2
DNA: TGTGCCAGCAGTTCGGGAGTACCTAGCGATAATTCACCCCTCCACTTT; CDR3: CASSSGVPSDNSPLHF; V: TRBV27; J: TRBJ1-6; size: few; D: -
DNA: TGTGCCAGCAGCAAAGAGGGTAGCGGCCCCCATCTAGCCAAAAACATTCAGTACTTC; CDR3: CASSKEGSGPHLAKNIQYF; V: TRBV21-1; J: TRBJ2-4; size: -; D: -
DNA: TGCAGTGCTAGGAGGGCCGGGGAGCTGTTTTTT; CDR3: CSARRAGELFF; V: TRBV20-1; J: TRBJ2-2; size: -; D: -
DNA: TGTGCCAGCAGCGTGGGGGGAGATACAGATACGCAGTATTTT; CDR3: CASSVGGDTDTQYF; V: TRBV9; J: TRBJ2-3; size: few; D: -
DNA: TGTGCCAGCAGCTCCCGCTGGTCGGATACGCAGTATTTT; CDR3: CASSSRWSDTQYF; V: TRBV7-8; J: TRBJ2-3; size: few; D: -
DNA: TGTGCCAGCAGTTCGGGGACTAGCGGAGCTGAGCAGTTCTTC; CDR3: CASSSGTSGAEQFF; V: TRBV7-3; J: TRBJ2-1; size: -; D: TRBD2
DNA: TGTGCCAGCAGTGAAGGTGGAAACATTCAGTACTTC; CDR3: CASSEGGNIQYF; V: TRBV6-1; J: TRBJ2-4; size: many; D: -
DNA: TGTGCCAGCAGCTTAGGAGGCCATTCCAATCAGCCCCAGCATTTT; CDR3: CASSLGGHSNQPQHF; V: TRBV7-9; J: TRBJ1-5; size: -; D: -
DNA: TGTGCCAGCAGTTTAAAGGGCATCTCCTACAATGAGCAGTTCTTC; CDR3: CASSLKGISYNEQFF; V: TRBV12-3/TRBV12-4; J: TRBJ2-1; size: -; D: -
DNA: TGCAGTGCCGCCCCTTCAGATACGCAGTATTTT; CDR3: CSAAPSDTQYF; V: TRBV20-1; J: TRBJ2-3; size: -; D: -
DNA: TGTGCCAGCAGTTACATCGGGGATATAGCCAAAAACATTCAGTACTTC; CDR3: CASSYIGDIAKNIQYF; V: TRBV6-5; J: TRBJ2-4; size: -; D: -
DNA: TGTGCCAGCAGTCGGGAACTAGCGGGAGATCCCTACGAGCAGTACTTC; CDR3: CASSRELAGDPYEQYF; V: TRBV2; J: TRBJ2-7; size: -; D: TRBD2
DNA: TGTGCCAGCAGTCGCGTCGGGGAATCCTACGAGCAGTACTTC; CDR3: CASSRVGESYEQYF; V: TRBV7-9; J: TRBJ2-7; size: -; D: -
DNA: TGCGCCAGCAGCTTGGCCGGGACTAGCGGGGGGTCACAGTATTTT; CDR3: CASSLAGTSGGSQYF; V: TRBV5-1; J: TRBJ2-3; size: -; D: TRBD2
DNA: TGCAGCGTTGCCCCGACAGCGAACACCGGGGAGCTGTTTTTT; CDR3: CSVAPTANTGELFF; V: TRBV29-1; J: TRBJ2-2; size: -; D: -
DNA: TGCAGTGCTAGAGGACAGGGAAACAATGAGCAGTACTTC; CDR3: CSARGQGNNEQYF; V: TRBV20-1; J: TRBJ2-7; size: -; D: TRBD1
DNA: TGCAGGGGATTAGCAGACGATACGCAGTATTTT; CDR3: CRGLADDTQYF; V: TRBV20-1; J: TRBJ2-3; size: -; D: -
DNA: TGTGCCACCAGCAGAGATACGGCGATGAACACTGAAGCTTTCTTT; CDR3: CATSRDTAMNTEAFF; V: TRBV15; J: TRBJ1-1; size: few; D: -
DNA: TGCAGCGTTGTAGGAGGTATAACAGATACGCAGTATTTT; CDR3: CSVVGGITDTQYF; V: TRBV29-1; J: TRBJ2-3; size: -; D: -
DNA: TGTGCCAGCAGGTTGGGGGCGGGCTCCTACGAGCAGTACTTC; CDR3: CASRLGAGSYEQYF; V: TRBV4-2; J: TRBJ2-7; size: few; D: -
DNA: TGCAGCAGAACGAGGGAGTTGAACACTGAAGCTTTCTTT; CDR3: CSRTRELNTEAFF; V: TRBV20-1; J: TRBJ1-1; size: once; D: -
DNA: TGCGCCAGCAGCGGAGGGGGACAGTTTCCCTACGAGCAGTACTTC; CDR3: CASSGGGQFPYEQYF; V: TRBV5-1; J: TRBJ2-7; size: -; D: -
DNA: TGTGCCAGCAGCTTTCTAGCGGGAGGGCTGGCAGATACGCAGTATTTT; CDR3: CASSFLAGGLADTQYF; V: TRBV11-2; J: TRBJ2-3; size: -; D: TRBD2
DNA: TGCAGCGTCCAAGACTGGACCCCCGGGGGACTTCCGCCGCGTGATACGCAGTATTTT; CDR3: CSVQDWTPGGLPPRDTQYF; V: TRBV29-1; J: TRBJ2-3; size: once; D: -
DNA: TGCAGTGCTAACCTCGGGACTACCACAGATACGCAGTATTTT; CDR3: CSANLGTTTDTQYF; V: TRBV20-1; J: TRBJ2-3; size: -; D: TRBD2
DNA: TGTGCCAGCAGCCAAGGGGGGGATCTCGAGACCCAGTACTTC; CDR3: CASSQGGDLETQYF; V: TRBV12-3/TRBV12-4; J: TRBJ2-5; size: -; D: -
DNA: TGTGCCAGCAGACCACCTAGGGGGCCGGGAAATTCACCCCTCCACTTT; CDR3: CASRPPRGPGNSPLHF; V: TRBV6-5; J: TRBJ1-6; size: -; D: TRBD1
DNA: TGCAGCGTTTCCCGAACAGGCTCCTACGAGCAGTACTTC; CDR3: CSVSRTGSYEQYF; V: TRBV29-1; J: TRBJ2-7; size: -; D: -
DNA: TGTGCCAGCCGCCCGGGGGGACCCTACGAGCAGTACTTC; CDR3: CASRPGGPYEQYF; V: TRBV6-5; J: TRBJ2-7; size: few; D: TRBD2
DNA: TGCAGTGGCCGCCAACGCGGGAGGGGGTTGAATGAGCAGTTCTTC; CDR3: CSGRQRGRGLNEQFF; V: TRBV20-1; J: TRBJ2-1; size: -; D: TRBD2
DNA: TGTGCCAGCAGCCAAGATCTGACAGGGGCGGGGATTCAGTACTTC; CDR3: CASSQDLTGAGIQYF; V: TRBV3-1; J: TRBJ2-4; size: -; D: TRBD1
DNA: TGTGCCAGCAGCACGCGGACGGTGAACTATGGCTACACCTTC; CDR3: CASSTRTVNYGYTF; V: TRBV7-2; J: TRBJ1-2; size: -; D: -
DNA: TGTGCCATCAGTGACAGGACAGCAGGCCAGGCCGTTAATGAGCAGTTCTTC; CDR3: CAISDRTAGQAVNEQFF; V: TRBV10-3; J: TRBJ2-1; size: few; D: -
DNA: TGTGCCAGCAGACCACCTACTAGCGGGAGAACAGATACGCAGTATTTT; CDR3: CASRPPTSGRTDTQYF; V: TRBV7-9; J: TRBJ2-3; size: few; D: TRBD2
DNA: TGCGCCAGCAGCTCAAGGAACGGTGTGTACTTC; CDR3: CASSSRNGVYF; V: TRBV5-1; J: TRBJ2-7; size: -; D: -
DNA: TGTGCCAGCAGCTTTTGGACAGGGAACTACGAGCAGTACTTC; CDR3: CASSFWTGNYEQYF; V: TRBV11-2; J: TRBJ2-7; size: -; D: TRBD1
DNA: TGTGCCAGCAGTGAAGGGTTGGAATTCGGGCCGCGTCGGTATTTT; CDR3: CASSEGLEFGPRRYF; V: TRBV6-1; J: TRBJ2-3; size: -; D: -
DNA: TGTGCCAGCACCCGGTCAGCCACTGAAGCTTTCTTT; CDR3: CASTRSATEAFF; V: TRBV12-3/TRBV12-4; J: TRBJ1-1; size: -; D: -